This entry concerns a single TCR beta chain. The data belong to a study of T cell responses to AZD1222 COVID-19 vaccine. V lost 8 bases, J lost 7 bases, and 11 bases lay in between. Germline loops: CDR1 MNHEY, CDR2 SVGAGI. The CDR3 length is 12 residues. The protocol was immunoSEQ multiplex PCR, while the TCRdb copy is restricted to in-frame clones and leaves out a portion. The table shows 100,000 to 150,000 clones, with approximately 88% occurring only once. This TCR was recovered from an adult in good health. The rearrangement links TRBV6-5 to TRBJ2-2; tentatively, D is TRBD1 (6 bases). The sample here was peripheral blood, taken on day 0 of AZD1222 vaccination. The CDR3: CASQAQGGELFF. The CDR3 nucleotides are TGTGCCAGCCAGGCACAGGGCGGGGAGCTGTTTTTT.